Presented here are 14 T cell receptor beta chains from one specimen sequenced in a study of T-cell memory formation after mild COVID-19. TCRdb used MiXCR to reprocess the 5' RACE reads, holding one entry per CDR3 protein. Of about 210,000 distinct CDR3 sequences detected, more than 9% appear once; the ten largest clones hold 3% to 3.5%. The sequencing input was PBMCs or a T cell subset sorted from them (not recorded which). Receptors were obtained from a man aged 18 to 30 who had mild COVID-19 (a few samples of this study predate the infection). Cell type and time point are not known.

The DNA for the CDR3 is TGCGCCAGCAGCTTGGCGGGTACTGCTAATGAAAAACTGTTTTTT. It translates to CASSLAGTANEKLFF. The rearrangement uses TRBV5-1 and TRBJ1-4; D gene uncertain. Germline CDR1 SGHRS, CDR2 YFSETQ. V lost 0 bases and J lost 3, with 9 bases in between. This CDR3 contains 15 residues.

V and J are TRBV12-3 or TRBV12-4 and TRBJ2-1; the D gene is possibly TRBD2 (7 bases). This CDR3 has 15 amino acids. Trimming took off 3 bases at V and 4 bases at J, with 13 bases between the two ends. The CDR3, as DNA: TGTGCCAGCAGTTTTGCGGGGGCCCAATACAATGAGCAGTTCTTC. Translating it yields CASSFAGAQYNEQFF.

The chain uses TRBV11-1 and TRBJ1-1; no clear D gene. Trimming removed 4 bases from V and 4 bases from J, with 13 bases in between. CDR1 is SGHAT, CDR2 FQDESV, per germline (reference sequence). CDR3 length: 14 amino acids. CDR3 coding DNA: TGTGCCAGCAGCTCACGGGTTACGGTCACTGAAGCTTTCTTT. It yields the protein CASSSRVTVTEAFF. Filled out from reference TRBV11-1 and TRBJ1-1, the complete variable domain reads EAEVAQSPRYKITEKSQAVAFWCDPISGHATLYWYRQILGQGPELLVQFQDESVVDDSQLPKDRFSAERLKGVDSTLKIQPAELGDSAMYLCASSSRVTVTEAFFGQGTRLTVV.

This sequence joins TRBV4-1 and TRBJ1-4, with 7 bases fitting TRBD1. Germline values: CDR1 MGHRA, CDR2 YSYEKL. The V segment lost 0 bases and the J segment 4 bases; nucleotides outside the gene matches: 5. This CDR3 region has 16 residues. The CDR3 loop is CASSQDWTGINEKLFF. In nucleotides, the CDR3 is TGCGCCAGCAGCCAAGATTGGACAGGAATTAATGAAAAACTGTTTTTT.

This clonotype appeared a few times. The chain recombines TRBV6-1 with TRBJ2-7; D perhaps matches TRBD2 (6 bases). Germline V gives CDR1 MNHNS, CDR2 SASEGT. V was trimmed by 5 bases and J by 9 bases, leaving 14 bases between them. This CDR3 has 12 residues. The CDR3: CASSPGESGQYV. CDR3 in DNA: TGTGCCAGCAGTCCGGGGGAGAGTGGGCAGTACGTC.

The table lists this clonotype with a few counts. At one end, the junction sequence differs from germline, possibly due to a read error. The chain employs TRBV7-7 and TRBJ2-5, with a possible D match to TRBD2 (5 bases). The CDR3 totals 13 residues. Germline V lookup: CDR1 SSHAT, CDR2 FNYEAQ (reference sequence). CDR3 in DNA: TGTGCTAGCAGCTTAGCGCGTCAAGAGACCCAGTACTTC. This codes for CASSLARQETQYF.

This clonotype appeared many times. The J gene is TRBJ1-1, the V gene TRBV29-1; D call uncertain. Germline V CDR1 and CDR2: SQVTM, ANQGSEA. This CDR3 contains 10 residues. The germline V and J ends were trimmed by 4 bases and 3 bases, with 3 bases remaining between them. Here the CDR3 reads CSVGDTEAFF. CDR3 nucleotide sequence: TGCAGCGTTGGTGACACTGAAGCTTTCTTT.

V usage is TRBV5-5 and J usage is TRBJ1-4; 9 positions match TRBD1. Trimming at V came to 0 bases and at J to 7 bases, leaving 4 bases not matched to a gene. Germline loops: CDR1 SGHKS, CDR2 YYEKEE (reference sequence). This CDR3 has 15 residues. The CDR3 nucleotides are TGTGCCAGCAGCTTGGAGCGGACAGGGGTTGAAAAACTGTTTTTT. The encoded protein is CASSLERTGVEKLFF.

This clonotype has a handful of counts. This chain joins TRBV3-1 and TRBJ2-2, with unresolved D. Germline V gives CDR1 LGHDT, CDR2 YNNKEL (reference sequence). V was cut by 4 bases and J by 4 bases, with 4 bases left in between. The CDR3 covers 12 residues. The CDR3 spells CASSPSTGELFF. The CDR3 bases are TGTGCCAGCAGCCCCTCCACCGGGGAGCTGTTTTTT.

V usage is TRBV29-1 and J usage is TRBJ2-6, with 9 nucleotides matching TRBD1. Germline V CDR1 and CDR2: SQVTM, ANQGSEA. The CDR3 is 15 residues long. V dropped 6 bases and J dropped 0; count of bases not matched to a gene: 3. CDR3 amino acids: CSVSTGGSGANVLTF. The DNA of the CDR3 is TGCAGCGTCTCGACAGGGGGCTCTGGGGCCAACGTCCTGACTTTC.

This clonotype appeared a few times. The rearrangement uses TRBV5-1 and TRBJ1-1, with no clear D. The CDR3 is 13 residues long. Trimming removed 0 bases at V and 5 bases at J, with 8 bases between. Per the germline V gene, CDR1 is SGHRS and CDR2 is YFSETQ. The CDR3 region has the DNA TGCGCCAGCAGCTTGGGAGCCCAGACTGAAGCTTTCTTT. The encoded protein is CASSLGAQTEAFF.

This clonotype has more than one count but fewer than ten. The rearrangement uses TRBV6-2 or TRBV6-3 and TRBJ1-2; D is ambiguous. CDR3 length: 14 residues. V gave up 6 bases and J gave up 0 bases, with 11 bases separating them. CDR1 is MNHEY, CDR2 SVGEGT, per germline. The chain's CDR3 is CASSPPYTNYGYTF. CDR3 nucleotide sequence: TGTGCCAGCAGCCCACCTTATACTAACTATGGCTACACCTTC.

The chain is built from TRBV5-1 and TRBJ1-2, with 7 bases lining up with TRBD1. This CDR3 region has 14 residues. V lost 0 bases, J lost 8 bases, and 7 bases stayed unmatched. CDR1 and CDR2 from the germline V gene are SGHRS and YFSETQ. The CDR3 nucleotides read TGCGCCAGCAGCTTGGGGGTGACAGGGACCGGCTACACCTTC. Its protein is CASSLGVTGTGYTF.

The CDR3 here is CASRPGTAWGDTQYF. CDR3 coding DNA: TGTGCCAGCAGGCCCGGGACAGCATGGGGAGATACGCAGTATTTT. The chain employs TRBV12-3 or TRBV12-4 and TRBJ2-3, with 7 nucleotides matching TRBD1. The ends lost 6 bases at V and 5 bases at J; junction bases unmatched: 11. The CDR3 loop spans 15 amino acids.